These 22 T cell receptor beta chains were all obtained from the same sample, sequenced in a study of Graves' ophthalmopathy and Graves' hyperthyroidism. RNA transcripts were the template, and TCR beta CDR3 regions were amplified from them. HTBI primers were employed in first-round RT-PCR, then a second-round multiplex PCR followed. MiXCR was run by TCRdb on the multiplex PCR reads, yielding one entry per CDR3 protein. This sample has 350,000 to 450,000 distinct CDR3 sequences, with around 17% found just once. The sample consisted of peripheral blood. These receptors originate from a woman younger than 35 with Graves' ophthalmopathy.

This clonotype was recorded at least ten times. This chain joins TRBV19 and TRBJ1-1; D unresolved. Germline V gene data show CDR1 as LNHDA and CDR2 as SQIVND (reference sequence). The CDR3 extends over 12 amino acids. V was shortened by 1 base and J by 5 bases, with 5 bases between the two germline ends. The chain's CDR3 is CASSIGRTEAFF. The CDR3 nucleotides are TGTGCCAGTAGTATAGGTAGGACTGAAGCTTTCTTT.

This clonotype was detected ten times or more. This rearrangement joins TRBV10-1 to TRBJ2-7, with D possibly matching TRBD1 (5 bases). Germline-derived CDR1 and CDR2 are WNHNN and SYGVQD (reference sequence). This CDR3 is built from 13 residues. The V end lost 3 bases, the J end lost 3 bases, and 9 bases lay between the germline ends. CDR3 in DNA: TGCGCCAGCAGTGACGCCGACAGCTACGAGCAGTACTTC. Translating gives CASSDADSYEQYF.

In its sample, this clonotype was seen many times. The CDR3, as DNA: TGTGCCAGCAGTTACCCGGAAGCTTTCTTT. It translates to CASSYPEAFF. The chain recombines TRBV6-5 with TRBJ1-1, with unresolved D. CDR1 is MNHEY, CDR2 SVGAGI, per germline. V dropped 2 bases and J dropped 8 bases, with 3 bases sitting between them. The CDR3 consists of 10 residues.

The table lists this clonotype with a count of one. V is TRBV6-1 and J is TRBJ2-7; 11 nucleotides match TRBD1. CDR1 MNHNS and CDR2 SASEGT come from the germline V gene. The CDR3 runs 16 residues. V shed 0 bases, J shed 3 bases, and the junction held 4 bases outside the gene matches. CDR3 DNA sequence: TGTGCCAGCAGTGAAGCGCTTGGGACAGGGGGCTACGAGCAGTACTTC. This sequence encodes CASSEALGTGGYEQYF.

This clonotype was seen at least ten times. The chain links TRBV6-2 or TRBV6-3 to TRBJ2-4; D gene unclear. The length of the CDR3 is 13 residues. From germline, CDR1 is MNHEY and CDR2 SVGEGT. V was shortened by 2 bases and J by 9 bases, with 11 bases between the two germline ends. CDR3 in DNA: TGTGCCAGCAGTTACGCAGCCTCTGGCATTCAGTACTTC. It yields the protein CASSYAASGIQYF.

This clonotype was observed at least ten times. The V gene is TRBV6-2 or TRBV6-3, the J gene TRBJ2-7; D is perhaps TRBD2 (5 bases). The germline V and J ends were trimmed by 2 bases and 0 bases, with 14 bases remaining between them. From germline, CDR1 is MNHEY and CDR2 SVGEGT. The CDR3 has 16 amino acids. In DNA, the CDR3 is TGTGCCAGCAGTTACCCCAGAGGGAAGCCCTCCTACGAGCAGTACTTC. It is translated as CASSYPRGKPSYEQYF.

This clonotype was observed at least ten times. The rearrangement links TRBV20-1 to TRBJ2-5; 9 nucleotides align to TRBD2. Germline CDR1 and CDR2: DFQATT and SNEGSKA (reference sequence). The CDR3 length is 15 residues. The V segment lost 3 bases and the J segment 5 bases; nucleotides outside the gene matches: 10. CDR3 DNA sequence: TGCAGTGCTAGTCGGCGGGGGGGCCCCGTGGAGACCCAGTACTTC. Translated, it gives CSASRRGGPVETQYF.

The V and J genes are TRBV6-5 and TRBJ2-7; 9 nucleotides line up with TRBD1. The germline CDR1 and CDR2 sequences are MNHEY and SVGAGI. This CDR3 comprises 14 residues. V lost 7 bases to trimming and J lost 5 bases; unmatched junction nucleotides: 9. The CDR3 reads CASNSIRTGDEQYF. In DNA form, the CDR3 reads TGTGCCAGCAATTCGATTCGGACAGGGGACGAGCAGTACTTC.

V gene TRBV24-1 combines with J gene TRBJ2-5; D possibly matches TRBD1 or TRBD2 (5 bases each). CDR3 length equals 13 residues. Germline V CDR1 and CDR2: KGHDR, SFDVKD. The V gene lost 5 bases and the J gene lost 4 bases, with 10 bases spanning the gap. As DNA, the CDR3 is TGTGCCACCAGTGGAGGGGCGAGAGAGACCCAGTACTTC. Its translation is CATSGGARETQYF.

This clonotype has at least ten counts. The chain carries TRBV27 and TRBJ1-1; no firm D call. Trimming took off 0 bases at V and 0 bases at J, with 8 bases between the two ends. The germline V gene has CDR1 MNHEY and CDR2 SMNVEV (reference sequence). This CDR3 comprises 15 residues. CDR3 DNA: TGTGCCAGCAGTTTATCGACTACCATGAACACTGAAGCTTTCTTT. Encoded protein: CASSLSTTMNTEAFF.

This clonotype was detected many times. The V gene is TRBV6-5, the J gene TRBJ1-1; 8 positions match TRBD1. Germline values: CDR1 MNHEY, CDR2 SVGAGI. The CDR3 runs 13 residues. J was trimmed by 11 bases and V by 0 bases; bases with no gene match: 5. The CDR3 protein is CASSYSGQAVAFF. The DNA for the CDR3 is TGTGCCAGCAGTTACTCGGGACAGGCGGTGGCTTTCTTT.

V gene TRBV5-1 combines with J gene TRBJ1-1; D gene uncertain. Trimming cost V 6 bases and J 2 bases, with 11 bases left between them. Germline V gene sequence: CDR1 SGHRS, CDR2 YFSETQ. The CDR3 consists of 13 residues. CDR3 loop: CASTVGPNTEAFF. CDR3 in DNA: TGCGCCAGCACCGTAGGGCCTAACACTGAAGCTTTCTTT.

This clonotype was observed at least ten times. CDR3 region: CASSLSAARPNTEAFF. The DNA of the CDR3 is TGTGCCAGCAGTTTATCTGCAGCGCGACCAAACACTGAAGCTTTCTTT. V usage is TRBV12-3 or TRBV12-4 and J usage is TRBJ1-1; D not certain. CDR3 length: 16 residues. Trimming shortened V by 2 bases and J by 2 bases, and 15 bases separated the two germline ends.

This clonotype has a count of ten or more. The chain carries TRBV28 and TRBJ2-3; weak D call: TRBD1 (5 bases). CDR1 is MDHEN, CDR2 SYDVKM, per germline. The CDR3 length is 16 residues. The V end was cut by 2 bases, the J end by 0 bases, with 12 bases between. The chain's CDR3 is CASSLVGATSTDTQYF. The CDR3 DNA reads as TGTGCCAGCAGTTTAGTTGGGGCCACTAGCACAGATACGCAGTATTTT.

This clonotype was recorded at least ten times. DNA for the CDR3: TGTGCCAGCAGCTTGGACGGTCCCTACGAGCAGTACTTC. Translating it yields CASSLDGPYEQYF. The genes are TRBV13 and TRBJ2-7; D is undetermined. This CDR3 region has 13 residues. Trimming cost V 3 bases and J 2 bases, with 8 bases left between them. CDR1 is PRHDT and CDR2 is FYEKMQ in the germline V gene (reference sequence).

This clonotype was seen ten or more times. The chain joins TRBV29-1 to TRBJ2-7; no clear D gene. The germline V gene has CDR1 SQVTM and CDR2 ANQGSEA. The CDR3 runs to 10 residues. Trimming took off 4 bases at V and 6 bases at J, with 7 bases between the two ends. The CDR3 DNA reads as TGCAGCGTTGTCGTGGTCGAGCAGTACTTC. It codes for CSVVVVEQYF.

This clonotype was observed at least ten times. CDR3 region: CASSYYAVGSSYEQYF. CDR3 DNA sequence: TGTGCCAGCAGTTACTACGCAGTAGGAAGCTCCTACGAGCAGTACTTC. The chain recombines TRBV6-2 or TRBV6-3 with TRBJ2-7; D remains ambiguous. V dropped 1 base and J dropped 0 bases, with 13 bases sitting between them. CDR3 size: 16 residues. Germline-derived CDR1 and CDR2 are MNHEY and SVGEGT.

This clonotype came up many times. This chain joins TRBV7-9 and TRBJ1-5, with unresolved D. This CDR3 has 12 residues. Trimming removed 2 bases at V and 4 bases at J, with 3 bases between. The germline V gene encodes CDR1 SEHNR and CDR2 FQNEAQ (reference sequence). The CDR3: CASSLTNQPQHF. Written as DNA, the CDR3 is TGTGCCAGCAGCTTAACGAATCAGCCCCAGCATTTT.

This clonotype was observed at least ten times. This CDR3 is CASRAADYEQYF. For the CDR3, the DNA is TGCGCCAGCAGGGCTGCTGACTACGAGCAGTACTTC. The rearrangement links TRBV5-1 to TRBJ2-7; D unresolved. Germline values: CDR1 SGHRS, CDR2 YFSETQ. The CDR3 is 12 residues long. V dropped 5 bases and J dropped 3 bases, with 9 bases sitting between them.

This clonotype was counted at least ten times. The CDR3 sequence is CSARDLRTSGRSSYEQYF. DNA for the CDR3: TGCAGTGCTAGAGACCTTCGGACTAGCGGGAGGAGCTCCTACGAGCAGTACTTC. The V gene is TRBV20-1, the J gene TRBJ2-7; TRBD2 agrees at 14 bases. V shed 0 bases, J shed 0 bases, and the junction held 7 bases outside the gene matches. Per germline, CDR1 DFQATT and CDR2 SNEGSKA (reference sequence). This CDR3 comprises 18 residues.

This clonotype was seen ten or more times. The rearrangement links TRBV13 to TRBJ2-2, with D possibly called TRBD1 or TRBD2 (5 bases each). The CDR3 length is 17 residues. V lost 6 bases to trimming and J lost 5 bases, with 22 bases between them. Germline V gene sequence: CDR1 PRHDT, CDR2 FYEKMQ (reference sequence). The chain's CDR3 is CASSSFGTAEGTGELFF. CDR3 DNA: TGTGCCAGCAGTTCCTTTGGGACGGCCGAAGGGACCGGGGAGCTGTTTTTT.

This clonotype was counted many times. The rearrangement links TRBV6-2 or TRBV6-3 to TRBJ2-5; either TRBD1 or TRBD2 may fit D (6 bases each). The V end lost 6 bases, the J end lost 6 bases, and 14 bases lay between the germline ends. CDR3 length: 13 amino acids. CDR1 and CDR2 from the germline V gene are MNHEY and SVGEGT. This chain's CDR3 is CASRTGAWKTQYF. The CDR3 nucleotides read TGTGCCAGCAGAACGGGGGCATGGAAGACCCAGTACTTC.